The T cell receptor (beta chain) under discussion was sequenced for a study of T cell clonality in common variable immunodeficiency. Caucasian heritage predominated among both patients and controls. CVID subjects had received replacement immunoglobulin for at least one year. Germline V gene lookup returns CDR1 KGHDR and CDR2 SFDVKD. Losses at the gene ends were 6 bases for V and 7 bases for J; bases not matched to a gene: 5. This CDR3 is 14 amino acids long. Whole-study findings and limits: Fewer deletions and N-nucleotide insertions were reportedly seen in common variable immunodeficiency TCR beta sequences. Authors noted CVID clonality's cause needs subpopulation repertoire sequencing. Shared TCRbeta clones were fewer between CVID subjects than controls.

In its sample, this clone ranks as large. The antigen remains unidentified. The read terminates 3 residues ahead of where the CDR3 ends, so the germline J gene completes it. Assay used: immunoSEQ multiplex PCR; TCRdb lists only in-frame clones, some missing. Sampling found 8,500 to 13,000 clones, none seen once. This receptor was obtained from a human donor with common variable immunodeficiency. Sample: peripheral blood mononuclear cells. The V and J genes are TRBV24-1 and TRBJ1-5, with 10 bases that match TRBD1. The CDR3 DNA, read in part, is TGTGCCACCAGTACCCCGGGACAGGGGCAGCCC. Its protein is CATSTPGQGQP. The complete CDR3 reads CATSTPGQGQPQHF.